The 8 T cell receptor beta chains below were found in one sample sequenced in a study of identifying expanded T cells in peripheral blood. Using immunoSEQ multiplex PCR, the repertoire was profiled, and TCRdb retains in-frame clones only, with some absent. The sample yields about 91,000 clones, about 88% seen once. Sequenced material: blood. These receptors all come from a person between 18 and 75 years old in good health.

V gene TRBV9 combines with J gene TRBJ2-2, with a weak D call TRBD1 (6 bases). CDR1 and CDR2 from the germline V gene are SGDLS and YYNGEE. CDR3 size: 15 residues. Trimming removed 4 bases at V and 6 bases at J, with 16 bases between. DNA of the CDR3: TGTGCCAGCAGCATTACACAGGGTTCCCCCGGGGAGCTGTTTTTT. This codes for CASSITQGSPGELFF.

This clone was recorded once. The chain combines TRBV9 with TRBJ1-4, with D uncertain. V dropped 0 bases and J dropped 0 bases, with 6 bases sitting between them. Germline V CDR1 and CDR2: SGDLS, YYNGEE. The CDR3 runs 15 residues. DNA of the CDR3: TGTGCCAGCAGCGTAGGTGAAGCAACTAATGAAAAACTGTTTTTT. It specifies CASSVGEATNEKLFF.

The V and J genes are TRBV30 and TRBJ1-5, with 9 bases aligning to TRBD1. This CDR3 has 13 amino acids. CDR1 and CDR2 from the germline V gene are GTSNPN and SVGIG (reference sequence). Trimming took 1 base from V and 7 from J; bases not matched to a gene: 2. In DNA, the CDR3 is TGTGCCTGGAGTGGGACAGGGGACCAGCCCCAGCATTTT. Translation gives CAWSGTGDQPQHF.

This clone was counted a few times. The chain links TRBV27 to TRBJ1-2, with 8 bases fitting TRBD1. Germline V gives CDR1 MNHEY, CDR2 SMNVEV (reference sequence). This CDR3 comprises 14 residues. Losses at the gene ends were 2 bases for V and 8 bases for J; bases not matched to a gene: 7. CDR3 DNA sequence: TGTGCCAGCAGTTTAGCGACAGGGGCGGGGGGCTACACCTTC. Amino acids: CASSLATGAGGYTF.

The genes are TRBV5-4 and TRBJ2-7; TRBD2 agrees at 10 bases. CDR1 and CDR2 (germline): SGHNT, YYREEE (reference sequence). CDR3 size: 15 residues. V was clipped by 4 bases and J by 0 bases; unmatched bases: 4. The CDR3 DNA sequence: TGTGCCAGCAGCGGTGGACTAGCGGACTCCTACGAGCAGTACTTC. Amino acids: CASSGGLADSYEQYF.

This chain uses TRBV6-4 with TRBJ2-3; D gene uncertain. Germline V gene lookup returns CDR1 MRHNA and CDR2 SNTAGT. The CDR3 is 14 residues long. Trimming stripped 0 bases from V and 2 bases from J, with 6 bases between. In DNA form, the CDR3 reads TGTGCCAGCAGTGACTCCAGGCACACAGATACGCAGTATTTT. Protein: CASSDSRHTDTQYF.

V usage is TRBV15 and J usage is TRBJ2-2, with D perhaps TRBD1 (5 bases). The CDR3 has 15 residues. V lost 3 bases, J lost 6 bases, and 14 bases lay in between. From germline, CDR1 is LNHNV and CDR2 YYDKDF (reference sequence). The CDR3 DNA follows: TGTGCCACCAGCAGGAGGCAGGGTCTTCCCGGGGAGCTGTTTTTT. Translated, it gives CATSRRQGLPGELFF.

The chain uses TRBV5-4 and TRBJ1-1; 9 positions agree with TRBD1. The ends lost 4 bases at V and 6 bases at J; junction bases unmatched: 7. This CDR3 region has 14 residues. In germline, CDR1 is SGHNT, CDR2 YYREEE (reference sequence). CDR3 amino acids: CASSDKTGGPEAFF. For the CDR3, the DNA is TGTGCCAGCAGCGATAAAACAGGGGGCCCTGAAGCTTTCTTT.